This TCR beta chain was found in a study of T cell responses to AZD1222 COVID-19 vaccine. Study-level results: Baseline antibody screening turned up just 6 or 7 seropositive AZD1222 recipients. Spike-specific TCR breadth and depth both grew after two AZD1222 doses.

Method: immunoSEQ multiplex PCR; TCRdb's copy keeps in-frame clones and lacks some. Of more than 150,000 clones listed, more than 85% are singletons. The ends were cut back, 4 bases at V and 8 bases at J, with 24 bases in the middle. Germline loops: CDR1 SGHNT, CDR2 YYREEE (reference sequence). The length of the CDR3 is 16 residues. With regard to this clone: The antigen is not known.

The source material was peripheral blood, sampled after recovery from COVID-19. The receptor's source is an adult who had recovered from COVID-19. The chain combines TRBV5-4 with TRBJ1-2; a weak D match, TRBD1 (6 bases). CDR3 bases: TGTGCCAGCAGCGCATGGGGGGCACAGGCAACTATGGGCTACACCTTC. Its protein product is CASSAWGAQATMGYTF.